This TCR beta chain derives from a study of T cell repertoires in cytomegalovirus infection. Background on the study: As its CMV epitopes, the study selected recently identified HLA-C-restricted and well-studied HLA-B-restricted targets.

TCRdb called the reads again in MiXCR, with one record for every CDR3 protein. Of 250,000 to 300,000 distinct CDR3 sequences listed, less than 25% were seen once; the top ten hold about 21%. This clonotype showed up just a few times. As yet, its antigen is unknown. V lost 5 bases and J lost 4; bases outside the gene matches: 4. This CDR3 has 13 amino acids. This chain uses TRBV12-3 or TRBV12-4 with TRBJ1-1; 7 nucleotides line up with TRBD1. The source was cultured PBMCs, collected from culture after CMV antigen stimulation. This TCR was sampled from a human donor in good health (CMV status not recorded). Some clones in this sample may be carry-over from other donors' samples. The CDR3 loop reads CASSPRDSTEAFF. CDR3 bases: TGTGCCAGCAGTCCTAGGGACAGCACTGAAGCTTTCTTT.